These T cell receptor beta chains were read from a single sample in a study of T cell responses to AZD1222 COVID-19 vaccine. The method was immunoSEQ multiplex PCR; TCRdb's version includes in-frame clones alone and lacks a portion of them. The sample lists about 96,000 clones, roughly 90% seen once, with roughly 25% in the top ten. The sample was peripheral blood, taken on day 0 of AZD1222 vaccination. The receptors come from an adult in good health. Both conserved end residues are part of each CDR3. The D gene is left open where the match is weak. Rows may omit the clone size; those that give it use once, few, many or a size class.

clone_size d_call j_call v_call cdr3_nt cdr3_aa
NA NA TRBJ2-2 TRBV6-5 TGTGCCAGCAGTTACTTCCCTGAAAAGGACACCGGGGAGCTGTTTTTT CASSYFPEKDTGELFF
NA NA TRBJ1-2 TRBV6-8 TGTGCCAGCCCCCTCCGCCAATTAGGCTACACCTTC CASPLRQLGYTF
NA TRBD2 TRBJ2-7 TRBV28 TGTGCCAGCAGGACAACGGGAGCGGGAGCGCCCGAGCAGTACTTC CASRTTGAGAPEQYF
NA TRBD1 TRBJ2-7 TRBV27 TGTGCCACCAGGGACAGGCTCTCGGAGCAGTACTTC CATRDRLSEQYF
NA NA TRBJ1-1 TRBV5-4 TGTGCCAGCAGCCCATTTGGACAGAACACTGAAGCTTTCTTT CASSPFGQNTEAFF
NA TRBD1 TRBJ1-5 TRBV30 TGTGCCTGGAGTGTACGGGGACAGGGGGTGCAGCCCCAGCATTTT CAWSVRGQGVQPQHF
NA TRBD1 TRBJ1-2 TRBV6-4 TGTGCCAGCTATACAGGGGTTAGCTATGGCTACACCTTC CASYTGVSYGYTF
NA NA TRBJ2-3 TRBV3-1/TRBV3-2 TGTGCCAGCAGCCCCACCAGGGGTAAAGATACGCAGTATTTT CASSPTRGKDTQYF
once NA TRBJ1-5 TRBV6-2/TRBV6-3 TGTGCCAGCAGTTACAGGGCGGGTAATCAGCCCCAGCATTTT CASSYRAGNQPQHF
NA NA TRBJ1-5 TRBV28 TGTGCCAGCACCCACTCGGGGGCGGGGGGACAGCCCCAGCATTTT CASTHSGAGGQPQHF
NA TRBD1 TRBJ1-2 TRBV5-4 TGTGCCAGCAGCCCCGGACAGGGGGCGAGCGGCTACACCTTC CASSPGQGASGYTF
NA TRBD1 TRBJ1-2 TRBV19 TGTGCCAGTAGCCGGGACAGCACGATCTATGGCTACACCTTC CASSRDSTIYGYTF
NA TRBD1 TRBJ1-1 TRBV18 TGTGCCAGCTCACCTAACACCCTGACAGGGGCGAACACTGAAGCTTTCTTT CASSPNTLTGANTEAFF
NA NA TRBJ2-7 TRBV5-5 TGTGCCAGCAGTATTGACCCAACGCCCTCCTACGAGCAGTACTTC CASSIDPTPSYEQYF
NA TRBD2 TRBJ2-7 TRBV27 TGTGCCAGCAGTAGACTAGCGGGAGAGTACTACGAGCAGTACTTC CASSRLAGEYYEQYF
few NA TRBJ2-7 TRBV19 TGTGCCACAGGGATATCGGGATACGAGCAGTACTTC CATGISGYEQYF
NA TRBD1 TRBJ2-7 TRBV30 TGTGCCTGGAGTTACGACAGGGACGAGCAGTACTTC CAWSYDRDEQYF
NA TRBD2 TRBJ2-1 TRBV7-2 TGTGCCAGCAGCCCTCAGTCCGGGACTAGCGGATACAATGAGCAGTTCTTC CASSPQSGTSGYNEQFF
once NA TRBJ2-1 TRBV15 TGTGCCACCAGCCGTCCGTCCCTCACTAGCAAGAGCTCCTACAATGAGCAGTTCTTC CATSRPSLTSKSSYNEQFF
NA TRBD2 TRBJ2-7 TRBV7-9 TGTGCCAGCAGCTTAGTGGGACTAGCGGGAGGGATCGAGCAGTACTTC CASSLVGLAGGIEQYF
few NA TRBJ1-5 TRBV28 TGTGCCAGCACATCTACACGGGTTCAGCCCCAGCATTTT CASTSTRVQPQHF
NA TRBD1 TRBJ2-7 TRBV19 TGTGCCAGTAGTTCCCTCCAGGGGGCTAACGAGCAGTACTTC CASSSLQGANEQYF
NA NA TRBJ1-1 TRBV3-1/TRBV3-2 TGTGCCAGCAGCCAAGACAGGTCCTCGGGGGGGTTGATTTTCTTT CASSQDRSSGGLIFF
NA NA TRBJ1-1 TRBV11-3 TGTGCCAGCAGCTTCCGGATCAACACTGAAGCTTTCTTT CASSFRINTEAFF
once TRBD1 TRBJ1-2 TRBV6-5 TGTGCCAGCACTAGACAGGGTTGGGTCTATGGCTACACCTTC CASTRQGWVYGYTF
NA NA TRBJ1-1 TRBV18 TGTGCCAGCTCACCTACCGACAGCAACACTGAAGCTTTCTTT CASSPTDSNTEAFF
NA NA TRBJ1-6 TRBV5-8 TGTGCCAGCAGCTTGAACGGGGCGTATAATTCACCCCTCCACTTT CASSLNGAYNSPLHF
NA NA TRBJ2-7 TRBV24-1 TGTGCCACCAGTGATTGGGTTAAAACCGGGACCGGATTCTCCTACGAGCAGTACTTC CATSDWVKTGTGFSYEQYF
NA NA TRBJ1-4 TRBV5-5 TGTGCCAGCAGCTTGGGCGAGGTTCGGGAAAAACTGTTTTTT CASSLGEVREKLFF
NA NA TRBJ1-5 TRBV4-2 TGTGCCAGCAGCCAAGACGGCGGCAATCAGCCCCAGCATTTT CASSQDGGNQPQHF
NA TRBD2 TRBJ2-7 TRBV7-2 TGTGCCAGCACCCCCGGGACTAGCGGAAGTTTCGCACACGAGCAGTACTTC CASTPGTSGSFAHEQYF